The 19 T cell receptor beta chains below were found in one sample sequenced in a study of blood T cell repertoires in COVID-19. Some clones are missing from TCRdb's copy, which holds only in-frame ones; the method was immunoSEQ multiplex PCR. The table includes 85,000 to 120,000 clones, around 90% detected once. Input material: peripheral blood. These TCRs come from a woman aged 50 to 65 with COVID-19, enrolled during active disease.

This chain uses TRBV28 with TRBJ2-1; the match to TRBD2 covers 8 bases. The J segment lost 4 bases and the V segment lost 6 bases, leaving 5 bases of the junction unmatched. The V gene's germline CDR1 is MDHEN and CDR2 SYDVKM. The CDR3 sequence is 14 residues long. In DNA form, the CDR3 reads TGTGCCAGCAGGCTCGGGGGGGAATACAATGAGCAGTTCTTC. It is translated as CASRLGGEYNEQFF.

This chain uses TRBV18 with TRBJ2-3, with 9 nucleotides matching TRBD2. Germline trimming cut 0 bases from V and 4 bases from J; bases unmatched to any gene: 11. Germline V gene sequence: CDR1 KGHSH, CDR2 LQKENI. The CDR3 is 18 amino acids. The CDR3 bases are TGTGCCAGCTCACCACCGGGTCCCGCGGGGGGGCCGGCAGATACGCAGTATTTT. It translates to CASSPPGPAGGPADTQYF.

CDR3 residues: CASSARQGSNSPLHF. The DNA of the CDR3 is TGTGCCAGCAGTGCCCGACAGGGAAGTAATTCACCCCTCCACTTT. The chain carries TRBV2 and TRBJ1-6; 7 positions match TRBD1. The CDR3 has 15 amino acids. The ends lost 4 bases at V and 6 bases at J; junction bases unmatched: 6. Germline CDR1 and CDR2: SNHLY and FYNNEI.

The rearrangement joins TRBV4-1 to TRBJ2-3; D is ambiguous. CDR1 is MGHRA and CDR2 is YSYEKL in the germline V gene. The CDR3 has 16 residues. Trimming left V 2 bases short and J 0 bases short, with 12 bases between. The DNA of the CDR3 is TGCGCCAGCAGCCAAAGCCGACTCGGGAGCACAGATACGCAGTATTTT. Translating it yields CASSQSRLGSTDTQYF.

The chain combines TRBV5-1 with TRBJ2-2; no reliable D call. Per the germline V gene, CDR1 is SGHRS and CDR2 is YFSETQ. V was trimmed by 6 bases and J by 4 bases, leaving 10 bases between them. The CDR3 contains 13 residues. The CDR3 loop is CASIRGPTGELFF. The DNA of the CDR3 is TGCGCCAGCATAAGAGGTCCCACCGGGGAGCTGTTTTTT.

The chain is built from TRBV5-1 and TRBJ1-3; perhaps TRBD1 as D (6 bases). Trimming took off 1 base at V and 1 base at J, with 6 bases between the two ends. The V gene's germline CDR1 is SGHRS and CDR2 YFSETQ. This CDR3 region has 14 residues. CDR3 coding DNA: TGCGCCAGCAGCTTGAGGGGGTCTGGAAACACCATATATTTT. The encoded protein is CASSLRGSGNTIYF.

This chain uses TRBV10-2 with TRBJ1-6; unclear D gene. The V end was cut by 4 bases, the J end by 5 bases, with 6 bases between. Germline CDR1 is WSHSY and CDR2 is SAAADI. The CDR3 runs to 13 residues. The CDR3 is CASSARDNSPLHF. The CDR3 DNA sequence: TGCGCCAGCAGTGCACGGGATAATTCACCCCTCCACTTT.

This chain joins TRBV5-6 and TRBJ2-7; 7 nucleotides line up with TRBD1. V shed 5 bases, J shed 9 bases, and the junction held 11 bases outside the gene matches. CDR3 length: 13 amino acids. Germline V lookup: CDR1 SGHDT, CDR2 YYEEEE. This chain's CDR3 is CASSRYDRVGQYV. The CDR3 DNA reads TGTGCCAGCAGTCGATATGACAGGGTTGGGCAGTACGTC.

This clone was observed once. This chain links TRBV27 with TRBJ1-2; no definite D call. Deletions cut 2 bases from V and 2 bases from J, with 6 bases between. Germline CDR1 reads MNHEY; CDR2 reads SMNVEV (reference sequence). This CDR3 has 13 amino acids. This chain's CDR3 is CASSLRENYGYTF. The CDR3 DNA is TGTGCCAGCAGTTTACGCGAAAACTATGGCTACACCTTC.

V and J are TRBV29-1 and TRBJ2-7, with D tentatively TRBD2 (5 bases). This CDR3 spans 15 amino acids. Between the trimmed V and J ends, which lost 2 bases and 0 bases, there was a span of 14 bases. Germline V lookup: CDR1 SQVTM, CDR2 ANQGSEA. The CDR3 region has the DNA TGCAGCGTTGAATTCCCAACGGGGTTCTCCTACGAGCAGTACTTC. It yields the protein CSVEFPTGFSYEQYF.

The V gene is TRBV18, the J gene TRBJ2-3, with D perhaps TRBD2 (5 bases). This CDR3 is 16 amino acids long. V was trimmed by 7 bases and J by 0 bases, leaving 17 bases between them. The V gene's germline CDR1 is KGHSH and CDR2 LQKENI. CDR3 coding DNA: TGTGCCAGCTTATCCGGGAAGGCCCCTAGCACAGATACGCAGTATTTT. It specifies CASLSGKAPSTDTQYF.

This clone was seen once. This chain joins TRBV30 and TRBJ2-7; D is unclear. CDR1 and CDR2 from the germline V gene are GTSNPN and SVGIG (reference sequence). The CDR3 covers 12 residues. V was clipped by 3 bases and J by 3 bases, with 9 bases between them. The CDR3 DNA sequence: TGTGCCTGGAGCAGGTCCAACTACGAGCAGTACGTC. Amino acid sequence: CAWSRSNYEQYV.

The chain is built from TRBV7-2 and TRBJ2-1, with 10 bases fitting TRBD1. Trimming took 6 bases from V and 7 from J; bases not matched to a gene: 3. Germline assignment: CDR1 SGHTA and CDR2 FQGNSA. This CDR3 is 13 amino acids long. The CDR3 DNA is TGTGCCAGCAGGAGACAGGGGGCGAATGAGCAGTTCTTC. Translated, it gives CASRRQGANEQFF.

V gene TRBV5-6 combines with J gene TRBJ2-1; 9 nucleotides match TRBD2. CDR1 is SGHDT, CDR2 YYEEEE, per germline. The CDR3 is 14 residues long. The J segment lost 6 bases and the V segment lost 4 bases, leaving 5 bases of the junction unmatched. CDR3 in amino acids: CASSQTSGFNEQFF. CDR3 coding DNA: TGTGCCAGCAGCCAAACTAGCGGGTTCAATGAGCAGTTCTTC.

This clone was found once. The chain is built from TRBV28 and TRBJ1-4; D might be TRBD1 (6 bases). The CDR3 sequence is 18 residues long. V lost 2 bases to trimming and J lost 1 base, with 17 bases between them. CDR1 is MDHEN and CDR2 is SYDVKM in the germline V gene. Here the CDR3 DNA reads TGTGCCAGCAGTTTAGGGAGAACAGGGATATTAACTAATGAAAAACTGTTTTTT. Its protein is CASSLGRTGILTNEKLFF.

V is TRBV3-1 (or the pseudogene TRBV3-2) and J is TRBJ1-4; 9 bases align to TRBD1. The CDR3 has 17 residues. Trimming removed 5 bases from V and 6 bases from J; junction bases left unmatched: 13. CDR1 is LGHDT, CDR2 YNNKEL, per germline (reference sequence). The chain's CDR3 is CASSDYLQGARDEKLFF. Written as DNA, the CDR3 is TGTGCCAGCAGCGATTACCTACAGGGGGCGCGAGATGAAAAACTGTTTTTT.

V gene TRBV28 combines with J gene TRBJ2-2, with a weak D call TRBD2 (6 bases). Trimming left V 6 bases short and J 2 bases short, with 19 bases between. Germline V gives CDR1 MDHEN, CDR2 SYDVKM. CDR3 size: 17 residues. As DNA, the CDR3 is TGTGCCAGCAGCCCCCCAGGAGGGACTTCCAACACCGGGGAGCTGTTTTTT. Residues: CASSPPGGTSNTGELFF.

V is TRBV5-1 and J is TRBJ1-5; D is unclear. The CDR3 sequence is 16 residues long. Trimming removed 0 bases from V and 2 bases from J, with 12 bases in between. Per germline, CDR1 SGHRS and CDR2 YFSETQ. The CDR3 sequence is CASSLVGVGGNQPQHF. The DNA for the CDR3 is TGCGCCAGCAGCTTGGTCGGGGTAGGTGGCAATCAGCCCCAGCATTTT.

The V call is TRBV6-2 or TRBV6-3, the J call TRBJ2-2; 8 bases agree with TRBD1. CDR3 length equals 17 residues. V lost 2 bases and J lost 1; bases outside the gene matches: 6. CDR1 and CDR2 (germline): MNHEY, SVGEGT. CDR3 nucleotides: TGTGCCAGCAGTTACCCCAGTGGGACAGGGAACACCGGGGAGCTGTTTTTT. It codes for CASSYPSGTGNTGELFF.